This TCR beta chain was captured in a study of control samples from healthy donors and cancer patients. This clone was detected only once. V lost 3 bases and J lost 1, with 10 bases in between. The V gene's germline CDR1 is WNHNN and CDR2 SYGVQD (reference sequence). The CDR3 runs 15 residues. Data came from immunoSEQ multiplex PCR; TCRdb stores just in-frame clones and leaves some out. The table has more than 120,000 clones, more than 85% seen once. V usage is TRBV10-1 and J usage is TRBJ2-1, with D tentatively TRBD1 (6 bases). This clonotype originated in a man aged 25 to 40 in good health. The sequenced sample was blood. The CDR3 loop reads CASSDTGQSYNEQFF. The CDR3, as DNA: TGCGCCAGCAGTGATACCGGACAGTCCTACAATGAGCAGTTCTTC.